These T cell receptor beta chains were read from a single sample in a study of metastatic and nonmetastatic thyroid tumors. From the PCR reads, TCRdb re-called clones with MiXCR. The sample has about 16,000 clones; around 29% are singletons. Input material: blood. The receptor set was obtained from a female donor with papillary thyroid cancer or a benign thyroid nodule (not recorded which). Some clones in this sample may be carry-over from other donors' samples. The CDR3 runs from the conserved cysteine through the conserved F or W. The order of the fields is J gene, D gene, clone size, V gene, CDR3 protein, CDR3 DNA. D genes are given only for firm matches. Clone size is not always given. Where it is, it says once, few, many or a class for expanded clones.

TRBJ2-7,NA,NA,TRBV7-3,CASPRASGSYEQYF,TGTGCCAGCCCCAGGGCCTCTGGCTCCTACGAGCAGTACTTC
TRBJ2-5,TRBD2,many,TRBV11-2,CASSMGLVETQYF,TGTGCCAGCAGTATGGGACTAGTTGAGACCCAGTACTTC
TRBJ1-5,NA,many,TRBV4-1,CASSQIRGLPQHF,TGCGCCAGCAGCCAGATCCGAGGGCTGCCCCAGCATTTT
TRBJ2-4,TRBD2,medium-sized,TRBV25-1,CASSSGGAKNIQYF,TGTGCCAGCAGTAGCGGGGGGGCCAAAAACATTCAGTACTTC
TRBJ2-2,NA,NA,TRBV11-1,CASSFFSSLGTPWHRGAVF,TGTGCCAGCAGCTTTTTCTCGTCGCTGGGGACCCCGTGGCACCGGGGAGCTGTTTTT
TRBJ1-1,NA,medium-sized,TRBV9,CASSVGEVRTEAFF,TGTGCCAGCAGCGTAGGGGAGGTCAGGACTGAAGCTTTCTTT
TRBJ1-6,TRBD1,few,TRBV6-1,CASREGQGNSPLHF,TGTGCCAGCAGAGAGGGACAGGGAAATTCACCCCTCCACTTT
TRBJ2-7,NA,NA,TRBV2,CASSPKGGTLYEQYF,TGTGCCAGCAGCCCTAAGGGCGGGACCCTCTACGAGCAGTACTTC
TRBJ2-7,NA,few,TRBV19,CASSIRPGYEQYF,TGTGCCAGTAGTATCCGGCCGGGCTACGAGCAGTACTTC
TRBJ1-1,NA,many,TRBV3-1,CASSLDPNQAFF,TGTGCCAGCAGCCTGGACCCTAATCAGGCTTTCTTT
TRBJ1-2,TRBD1,medium-sized,TRBV4-1,CASSQRHDRALHGYTF,TGCGCCAGCAGCCAGAGGCACGACAGGGCCCTCCATGGCTACACCTTC
TRBJ2-5,NA,few,TRBV15,CVTSPRMGQEQETQYF,TGTGTCACCAGCCCCCGGATGGGGCAGGAGCAAGAGACCCAGTACTTC
TRBJ1-2,NA,NA,TRBV30,CAWVQGPQNPNGYTF,TGTGCCTGGGTCCAAGGCCCTCAAAACCCAAACGGCTACACCTTC
TRBJ2-7,NA,few,TRBV19,CASSIVLGGYYEQYF,TGTGCCAGTAGTATAGTGCTTGGAGGATACTACGAGCAGTACTTC
TRBJ1-2,NA,medium-sized,TRBV7-2,CASSLVWGQGYGYTF,TGTGCCAGCAGCTTAGTTTGGGGGCAGGGCTATGGCTACACCTTC
TRBJ2-7,TRBD2,medium-sized,TRBV6-1,CASRNPAGGGEQYF,TGTGCCAGCAGGAATCCAGCGGGGGGCGGCGAGCAGTACTTC
TRBJ1-1,NA,few,TRBV2,CASTGDTEAFF,TGTGCCAGCACGGGGGACACTGAAGCTTTCTTT
TRBJ2-7,TRBD1,medium-sized,TRBV19,CASSKGTGGSVQYF,TGTGCCAGTAGTAAGGGGACAGGGGGCTCGGTGCAGTACTTC
TRBJ2-2,NA,NA,TRBV7-9,CASSFRSTGELFF,TGTGCCAGCAGCTTCCGGAGCACCGGGGAGCTGTTTTTT
TRBJ1-1,NA,NA,TRBV6-6,CASIYSTFTWNTEAFF,TGTGCCAGCATTTACTCGACGTTCACCTGGAACACTGAAGCTTTCTTT
TRBJ2-7,TRBD1,NA,TRBV4-3,CASSQDGAGGYEQYF,TGCGCCAGCAGCCAAGATGGGGCAGGGGGCTACGAGCAGTACTTC
TRBJ2-2,TRBD1,many,TRBV27,CASSSGQGAFAGELFF,TGTGCCAGCAGTTCCGGACAGGGGGCTTTTGCCGGGGAGCTGTTTTTT
TRBJ1-1,NA,many,TRBV20-1,CSASPGVGDTEAFF,TGCAGTGCCAGTCCGGGCGTGGGAGACACTGAAGCTTTCTTT
TRBJ2-7,NA,NA,TRBV12-3/TRBV12-4,CASSPAWGSYEQYF,TGTGCCAGCAGTCCAGCCTGGGGCTCCTACGAGCAGTACTTC